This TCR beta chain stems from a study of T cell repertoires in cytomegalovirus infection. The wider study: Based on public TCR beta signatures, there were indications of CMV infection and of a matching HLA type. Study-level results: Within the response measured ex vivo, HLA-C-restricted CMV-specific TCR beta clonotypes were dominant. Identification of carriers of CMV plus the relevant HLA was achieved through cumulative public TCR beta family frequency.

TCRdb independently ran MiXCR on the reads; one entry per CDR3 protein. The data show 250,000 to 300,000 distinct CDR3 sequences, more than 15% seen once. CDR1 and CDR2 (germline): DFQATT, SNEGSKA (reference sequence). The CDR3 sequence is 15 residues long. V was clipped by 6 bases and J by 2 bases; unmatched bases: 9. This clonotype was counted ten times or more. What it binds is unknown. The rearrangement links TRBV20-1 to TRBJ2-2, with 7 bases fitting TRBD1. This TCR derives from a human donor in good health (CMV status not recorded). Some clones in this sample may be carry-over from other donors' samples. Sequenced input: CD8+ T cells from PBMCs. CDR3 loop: CSAKGAARNTGELFF. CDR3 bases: TGCAGTGCGAAGGGGGCCGCTCGTAACACCGGGGAGCTGTTTTTT.